Shown below are 21 T cell receptor beta chains from a single sample sequenced in a study of T cell responses to AZD1222 COVID-19 vaccine. Libraries were prepared by immunoSEQ multiplex PCR; TCRdb keeps only in-frame clonotypes and omits some of them. The sample has 120,000 or so clones, 85% to 90% seen once; the top ten hold under 3%. Sequencing used peripheral blood, obtained 28 days after the second AZD1222 dose. The receptor set was obtained from an adult who received the AZD1222 COVID-19 vaccine.

This clone was seen once. The rearrangement links TRBV2 to TRBJ1-2; no definite D call. Germline V gene lookup returns CDR1 SNHLY and CDR2 FYNNEI. The CDR3 is 13 amino acids. V lost 7 bases and J lost 7, with 16 bases in between. The CDR3 is CASKLTPGLGYTF. CDR3 nucleotides: TGTGCCAGCAAGCTCACCCCTGGGCTTGGCTACACCTTC.

The gene calls are TRBV30 and TRBJ2-3; D is perhaps TRBD2 (6 bases). V lost 5 bases, J lost 2 bases, and 11 bases lay in between. This CDR3 region has 13 residues. Per the germline V gene, CDR1 is GTSNPN and CDR2 is SVGIG (reference sequence). Here the CDR3 reads CAWARDFTDTQYF. The CDR3 coding sequence is TGTGCCTGGGCAAGGGACTTCACAGATACGCAGTATTTT.

V gene TRBV11-2 combines with J gene TRBJ2-1, with D hard to call. The CDR3 sequence is 14 residues long. Per germline, CDR1 SGHAT and CDR2 FQNNGV. The V gene lost 5 bases and the J gene lost 7 bases, with 15 bases spanning the gap. In DNA, the CDR3 is TGTGCCAGCAGCCCCTCCCACAGTGGAAATGAGCAGTTCTTC. Its translation is CASSPSHSGNEQFF.

The CDR3 bases are TGCGCCAGCAGCCAAGTATACCAGATGAGCTCCTATAATTCACCCCTCCACTTT. Amino acid sequence: CASSQVYQMSSYNSPLHF. The chain combines TRBV4-3 with TRBJ1-6, with D unclear. The CDR3 contains 18 residues. In germline, CDR1 is LGHNA, CDR2 YSLEER. Trimming removed 1 base from V and 0 bases from J, with 13 bases in between.

The genes are TRBV4-3 and TRBJ1-1, with D maybe TRBD1 (5 bases). Trimming stripped 0 bases from V and 1 base from J, with 21 bases between. The germline V gene encodes CDR1 LGHNA and CDR2 YSLEER. This CDR3 has 19 amino acids. The CDR3 region has the DNA TGCGCCAGCAGCCAAGATCCCGGGGGGGGGATGGTCTGGAACACTGAAGCTTTCTTT. Translated, it gives CASSQDPGGGMVWNTEAFF.

The gene calls are TRBV10-3 and TRBJ1-5; maybe TRBD1 (5 bases). Germline V gene data show CDR1 as ENHRY and CDR2 as SYGVKD. This CDR3 region has 15 residues. The germline V and J ends were trimmed by 3 bases and 0 bases, with 9 bases remaining between them. The CDR3 spells CAISEGVYSNQPQHF. The CDR3 DNA reads as TGTGCCATCAGTGAAGGGGTCTATAGCAATCAGCCCCAGCATTTT.

The chain links TRBV6-8 to TRBJ2-7, with TRBD2 as a possible D gene (6 bases). The CDR3 has 15 residues. CDR1 MNHGY and CDR2 SAAAGT come from the germline V gene. Trimming removed 6 bases from V and 3 bases from J, with 18 bases in between. The CDR3 reads CASRVGRRPLYEQYF. The CDR3 DNA follows: TGTGCCAGCAGGGTAGGGAGGCGGCCCCTCTACGAGCAGTACTTC.

The chain employs TRBV11-2 and TRBJ2-6; TRBD1 matches at 9 bases. The CDR3 extends over 17 amino acids. Germline V gene data show CDR1 as SGHAT and CDR2 as FQNNGV. The V segment lost 7 bases and the J segment 0 bases; nucleotides outside the gene matches: 7. The CDR3 loop reads CASTHPGQGSGANVLTF. DNA for the CDR3: TGTGCCAGCACCCATCCGGGACAGGGCTCTGGGGCCAACGTCCTGACTTTC.

This chain links TRBV3-1 (or the pseudogene TRBV3-2) with TRBJ2-7; perhaps D is TRBD1 or TRBD2 (5 bases each). Germline V gene lookup returns CDR1 LGHDT and CDR2 YNNKEL (reference sequence). The V gene lost 0 bases and the J gene lost 7 bases, with 16 bases spanning the gap. This CDR3 is built from 15 residues. The CDR3 region has the DNA TGTGCCAGCAGCCAAGATCTCCCAGGGACCGGAGAGCAGTACTTC. Amino acid sequence: CASSQDLPGTGEQYF.

Here the CDR3 DNA reads TGTGCCAGCAGCCGGGACTACCCCTACGAGCAGTACTTC. It is translated as CASSRDYPYEQYF. This sequence joins TRBV9 and TRBJ2-7; TRBD2 matches 7 bases. V lost 4 bases, J lost 2 bases, and 3 bases stayed unmatched. This CDR3 has 13 residues. CDR1 and CDR2 from the germline V gene are SGDLS and YYNGEE.

CDR3 DNA: TGTGCCAGCAGTTTAAGGTCTATCTCCTACGAGCAGTACTTC. Protein: CASSLRSISYEQYF. The chain uses TRBV27 and TRBJ2-7; no definite D call. This CDR3 is 14 amino acids long. Germline CDR1 MNHEY, CDR2 SMNVEV (reference sequence). Trimming left V 2 bases short and J 0 bases short, with 8 bases between.

The V and J genes are TRBV4-1 and TRBJ1-5; unclear D gene. The CDR3 extends over 14 amino acids. The germline CDR1 and CDR2 sequences are MGHRA and YSYEKL. V was pared by 7 bases and J by 0 bases, with 10 bases between. The CDR3: CASNPQSSNQPQHF. The CDR3 coding sequence is TGCGCCAGCAATCCTCAGAGTAGCAATCAGCCCCAGCATTTT.

This clone was found a few times. The rearrangement uses TRBV11-1 and TRBJ2-1; TRBD2 aligns across 8 bases. V was pared by 5 bases and J by 2 bases, with 5 bases of the junction left unmatched. CDR1 and CDR2 (germline): SGHAT, FQDESV (reference sequence). This CDR3 has 15 residues. The chain's CDR3 is CASSPNSGTYNEQFF. Here the CDR3 DNA reads TGTGCCAGCAGCCCAAATAGCGGGACCTACAATGAGCAGTTCTTC.

This chain joins TRBV6-5 and TRBJ2-2; maybe TRBD2 (5 bases). The CDR3 has 15 amino acids. Germline CDR1 MNHEY, CDR2 SVGAGI. Between the trimmed V and J ends, which lost 7 bases and 4 bases, there was a span of 16 bases. The CDR3 DNA is TGTGCCAGCATTTGGGGAGACCCCGGCACCGGGGAGCTGTTTTTT. This codes for CASIWGDPGTGELFF.

The chain joins TRBV7-8 to TRBJ2-7; D gene uncertain. V was trimmed by 5 bases and J by 0 bases, leaving 2 bases between them. Germline V gene lookup returns CDR1 SGHVS and CDR2 FQNEAQ. The CDR3 consists of 11 residues. CDR3: CASSLSYEQYF. CDR3 DNA sequence: TGTGCCAGCAGCCTCTCCTACGAGCAGTACTTC.

V gene TRBV12-3 or TRBV12-4 combines with J gene TRBJ2-1, with unresolved D. With 3 bases removed from V and 6 bases from J, the gap between germline ends came to 9 bases. This CDR3 spans 13 amino acids. The CDR3 nucleotides are TGTGCCAGCAGTTTGGGCATGGTCAATGAGCAGTTCTTC. This translates into CASSLGMVNEQFF.

V gene TRBV7-9 combines with J gene TRBJ2-7; possibly TRBD2 for D (5 bases). The CDR3 has 13 residues. Germline-derived CDR1 and CDR2 are SEHNR and FQNEAQ (reference sequence). V was trimmed by 7 bases and J by 0 bases, leaving 10 bases between them. This chain's CDR3 is CASNTGNSYEQYF. The CDR3 nucleotides read TGTGCCAGCAACACCGGGAACTCCTACGAGCAGTACTTC.

The chain carries TRBV6-4 and TRBJ1-2; perhaps TRBD1 as D (5 bases). Per the germline V gene, CDR1 is MRHNA and CDR2 is SNTAGT. The CDR3 is 15 residues long. V gave up 0 bases and J gave up 1 base, with 9 bases separating them. CDR3 sequence: CASSDSPDSNYGYTF. Here the CDR3 DNA reads TGTGCCAGCAGTGACTCCCCAGACAGTAACTATGGCTACACCTTC.

This rearrangement joins TRBV5-4 to TRBJ2-2; 8 nucleotides align to TRBD1. V was clipped by 4 bases and J by 6 bases; unmatched bases: 8. The V gene's germline CDR1 is SGHNT and CDR2 YYREEE (reference sequence). The CDR3 consists of 15 residues. Here the CDR3 DNA reads TGTGCCAGCAGCCGACAGGGGCGATTGGCCGGGGAGCTGTTTTTT. Its translation: CASSRQGRLAGELFF.

The rearrangement uses TRBV19 and TRBJ2-4; 13 bases agree with TRBD2. Trimming cost V 1 base and J 1 base; bases outside gene matches: 7. Germline V gives CDR1 LNHDA, CDR2 SQIVND (reference sequence). The CDR3 covers 19 residues. This chain's CDR3 is CASSIGTTSGGMAKNIQYF. In DNA form, the CDR3 reads TGTGCCAGTAGTATAGGAACGACTAGCGGGGGGATGGCCAAAAACATTCAGTACTTC.

V and J are TRBV18 and TRBJ2-2; D possibly corresponds to TRBD2 (5 bases). V lost 2 bases and J 2 bases, leaving 9 bases between the germline ends. Per the germline V gene, CDR1 is KGHSH and CDR2 is LQKENI. The CDR3 loop spans 15 amino acids. The CDR3 sequence is CASSPGLLNTGELFF. CDR3 DNA: TGTGCCAGCTCACCAGGACTGCTAAACACCGGGGAGCTGTTTTTT.